Sequencing of this TCR beta chain was carried out in a study of blood T cell repertoires in COVID-19. Study-level background: In each case, the material was cDNA or gDNA derived from T cells, B-cell-depleted T cells, or PBMCs.

Germline V gives CDR1 MNHEY, CDR2 SMNVEV (reference sequence). Deletions cut 3 bases from V and 5 bases from J, with 8 bases between. The CDR3 is 13 residues long. Study processing details: Quantification of nucleated cells was approximated via reference gene primer amplification. TCRdb's copy holds only in-frame clones and misses some; the assay was immunoSEQ multiplex PCR. The V and J calls and clone size come from that table; D and trimming were worked out from the DNA. The data hold 250,000 to 300,000 clones, with 75% to 90% observed a single time. Material for sequencing was peripheral blood. The receptor's source is a woman between 45 and 60 years old with COVID-19, enrolled during active disease. The rearrangement joins TRBV27 to TRBJ2-1; no clear D gene. CDR3 nucleotide sequence: TGTGCCAGCAGTTTGAAAGCCAACAATGAGCAGTTCTTC. It specifies CASSLKANNEQFF.